A single sample is the source of the 22 T cell receptor beta chains below, sequenced in a study of control samples from healthy donors and cancer patients. Assay used: immunoSEQ multiplex PCR; TCRdb lists only in-frame clones, some missing. The table shows 100,000 to 150,000 clones, with roughly 92% occurring only once. The specimen was PBMCs. The source of these receptors is a man aged 80 or over with head and neck cancer.

The chain carries TRBV21-1 and TRBJ1-2; the table calls TRBD1, which could not be checked here. TRBV21-1 corresponds to a pseudogene. There are 13 residues in the CDR3. CDR3 residues: CATKGGRDYGYTF. CDR3 coding DNA: TGTGCCACCAAAGGGGGCAGGGACTATGGCTACACCTTC.

The chain recombines TRBV6-6 with TRBJ2-1; 13 bases match TRBD2. The ends lost 5 bases at V and 0 bases at J; junction bases unmatched: 4. The CDR3 is 17 amino acids. Germline V gives CDR1 MNHNY, CDR2 SVGAGI (reference sequence). The CDR3 bases are TGTGCCAGCAGTCCCCGGACTAGCGGGAGCTCCTACAATGAGCAGTTCTTC. It translates to CASSPRTSGSSYNEQFF.

This chain joins TRBV30 and TRBJ1-1, with a possible D match to TRBD1 (6 bases). The V end was cut by 3 bases, the J end by 1 base, with 9 bases between. In germline, CDR1 is GTSNPN, CDR2 SVGIG (reference sequence). CDR3 length: 13 amino acids. The chain's CDR3 is CAWRGQTNTEAFF. CDR3 nucleotide sequence: TGTGCCTGGAGAGGACAGACGAACACTGAAGCTTTCTTT.

This chain links TRBV5-4 with TRBJ1-1; D gene ambiguous. CDR1 is SGHNT and CDR2 is YYREEE in the germline V gene (reference sequence). V was clipped by 4 bases and J by 0 bases, with 7 bases between them. This CDR3 region has 13 residues. CDR3 amino acids: CASSPGLNTEAFF. CDR3 sequence (DNA): TGTGCCAGCAGCCCGGGATTGAACACTGAAGCTTTCTTT.

V is TRBV4-2 and J is TRBJ2-3; D gene ambiguous. The CDR3 sequence is 11 residues long. Trimming left V 4 bases short and J 5 bases short, with 4 bases between. Germline lookup yields CDR1 LGHNA and CDR2 YNFKEQ. This CDR3 reads CASSLGDTQYF. CDR3 coding DNA: TGTGCCAGCAGCCTAGGAGATACGCAGTATTTT.

This clone appeared once. The chain recombines TRBV10-3 with TRBJ1-6; no definite D call. Germline V gives CDR1 ENHRY, CDR2 SYGVKD. Trimming removed 0 bases at V and 0 bases at J, with 3 bases between. The CDR3 length is 15 residues. DNA for the CDR3: TGTGCCATCAGTGAGTCCTCCTCCTATAATTCACCCCTCCACTTT. Protein sequence: CAISESSSYNSPLHF.

CDR3 coding DNA: TGTGCCAGCAGTTACGAGGACGTGGGGAACACCATATATTTT. Its protein is CASSYEDVGNTIYF. The chain has TRBV6-6 and TRBJ1-3; D not certain. The CDR3 extends over 14 amino acids. V shed 2 bases and J shed 7 bases, with 12 bases lying between them. The V gene's germline CDR1 is MNHNY and CDR2 SVGAGI (reference sequence).

V usage is TRBV19 and J usage is TRBJ1-6, with 7 bases identical to TRBD1. Germline assignment: CDR1 LNHDA and CDR2 SQIVND (reference sequence). After removal of 2 bases from V and 7 bases from J, the junction contained 8 bases not matched to a gene. The CDR3 has 16 amino acids. CDR3 sequence reads: CASSIPVGTENSPLHF. CDR3 nucleotide sequence: TGTGCCAGTAGTATACCCGTGGGGACAGAGAATTCACCCCTCCACTTT.

In its sample, this clone was seen once. The chain combines TRBV2 with TRBJ2-3; 7 positions match TRBD2. V lost 5 bases, J lost 4 bases, and 12 bases stayed unmatched. Germline V gene sequence: CDR1 SNHLY, CDR2 FYNNEI. This CDR3 spans 16 amino acids. The CDR3 is CASSRPHGGSADTQYF. Here the CDR3 DNA reads TGTGCCAGCAGTCGCCCGCACGGGGGGTCGGCAGATACGCAGTATTTT.

The rearrangement uses TRBV3-1 (or the pseudogene TRBV3-2) and TRBJ1-2; 8 bases fit TRBD1. J lost 4 bases, V lost 3 bases, and 10 bases had no gene match. This CDR3 spans 16 amino acids. Per germline, CDR1 LGHDT and CDR2 YNNKEL (reference sequence). CDR3 protein: CASSQGQERAIYGYTF. In DNA, the CDR3 is TGTGCCAGCAGCCAGGGACAGGAGCGAGCGATCTATGGCTACACCTTC.

J is TRBJ1-4 and V is TRBV18; TRBD1 matches at 8 bases. This CDR3 contains 15 residues. Germline loops: CDR1 KGHSH, CDR2 LQKENI. J was trimmed by 2 bases and V by 3 bases; bases with no gene match: 2. The CDR3: CASSPRQGTNEKLFF. CDR3 DNA sequence: TGTGCCAGCTCACCGAGACAGGGGACTAATGAAAAACTGTTTTTT.

About this clone: One end of the junction is discordant with germline, which a read error may explain. The chain carries TRBV12-3 or TRBV12-4 and TRBJ1-2; D may be TRBD1 (5 bases). This CDR3 has 13 amino acids. The CDR3 sequence: CASSLVEPGLHSF. Here the CDR3 DNA reads TGTGCCAGCAGTTTAGTTGAGCCGGGGCTACATTCCTTC.

The chain is built from TRBV5-4 and TRBJ1-1; 7 bases agree with TRBD1. V shed 4 bases, J shed 3 bases, and the junction held 3 bases outside the gene matches. Germline V gene data show CDR1 as SGHNT and CDR2 as YYREEE (reference sequence). The CDR3 extends over 13 amino acids. In DNA, the CDR3 is TGTGCCAGCAGCGGGGACAGACACACTGAAGCTTTCTTT. Protein: CASSGDRHTEAFF.

The chain has TRBV20-1 and TRBJ1-4; D is unclear. V lost 3 bases to trimming and J lost 0 bases, with 11 bases between them. Looked up from germline, CDR1 is DFQATT and CDR2 is SNEGSKA (reference sequence). The CDR3 length is 15 residues. The CDR3 loop is CSASEEAATNEKLFF. The DNA of the CDR3 is TGCAGTGCTAGTGAGGAGGCAGCAACTAATGAAAAACTGTTTTTT.

The chain links TRBV5-6 to TRBJ2-3; D remains unclear. The CDR3 contains 15 residues. Germline CDR1 and CDR2: SGHDT and YYEEEE. V lost 0 bases and J 1 base, leaving 9 bases between the germline ends. The CDR3 DNA follows: TGTGCCAGCAGCTTGGAGGGTTTCGGCACAGATACGCAGTATTTT. Translation gives CASSLEGFGTDTQYF.

The chain links TRBV3-1 (or the pseudogene TRBV3-2) to TRBJ1-1; D is possibly TRBD1 (5 bases). Trimming cost V 1 base and J 5 bases, with 14 bases left between them. From germline, CDR1 is LGHDT and CDR2 YNNKEL (reference sequence). CDR3 length: 15 residues. The DNA of the CDR3 is TGTGCCAGCAGCCAAGTCCCGGGGGGAGGAACTGAAGCTTTCTTT. As protein: CASSQVPGGGTEAFF.

The CDR3 spells CASSSPGLAGIAFGEQFF. DNA of the CDR3: TGTGCCAGCAGCTCGCCGGGACTAGCGGGAATCGCGTTTGGTGAGCAGTTCTTC. The chain joins TRBV11-2 to TRBJ2-1; 13 bases agree with TRBD2. Trimming at V came to 4 bases and at J to 9 bases, leaving 15 bases not matched to a gene. Per germline, CDR1 SGHAT and CDR2 FQNNGV. The CDR3 contains 18 residues.

CDR3 sequence: CASQNREDMTGELFF. DNA for the CDR3: TGTGCCAGTCAAAATAGGGAGGATATGACCGGGGAGCTGTTTTTT. The rearrangement links TRBV19 to TRBJ2-2; tentative D call: TRBD2 (6 bases). Trimming removed 8 bases from V and 5 bases from J, with 18 bases in between. The CDR3 is 15 amino acids. The V gene's germline CDR1 is LNHDA and CDR2 SQIVND (reference sequence).

The chain uses TRBV10-3 and TRBJ1-1, with D unresolved. V lost 4 bases, J lost 1 base, and 7 bases lay in between. The CDR3 is 13 amino acids. From germline, CDR1 is ENHRY and CDR2 SYGVKD. The CDR3 protein is CAISASGNTEAFF. The CDR3 coding sequence is TGTGCCATCAGTGCCAGTGGGAACACTGAAGCTTTCTTT.

The gene calls are TRBV11-2 and TRBJ2-2; 8 positions agree with TRBD2. The germline gives CDR1 SGHAT, CDR2 FQNNGV. V dropped 1 base and J dropped 0; count of bases not matched to a gene: 1. The length of the CDR3 is 16 residues. In nucleotides, the CDR3 is TGTGCCAGCAGCTTAGGGCGGGGGGCGAACACCGGGGAGCTGTTTTTT. It codes for CASSLGRGANTGELFF.

The chain joins TRBV15 to TRBJ2-7, with D unresolved. With 0 bases removed from V and 1 base from J, the gap between germline ends came to 7 bases. CDR1 LNHNV and CDR2 YYDKDF come from the germline V gene (reference sequence). The CDR3 is 14 amino acids. CDR3 amino acids: CATSRDWSSYEQYF. CDR3 sequence (DNA): TGTGCCACCAGCAGAGATTGGTCTTCCTACGAGCAGTACTTC.

The chain joins TRBV5-4 to TRBJ1-4, with D tentatively TRBD1 (6 bases). V was cut by 5 bases and J by 5 bases, with 13 bases left in between. This CDR3 is built from 14 residues. The V gene's germline CDR1 is SGHNT and CDR2 YYREEE (reference sequence). CDR3: CASSTQQGNEKLFF. The CDR3 DNA is TGTGCCAGCAGTACTCAACAGGGAAATGAAAAACTGTTTTTT.